These 25 T cell receptor beta chains were sequenced from one sample in a study of blood T cell repertoires in COVID-19. Sequencing was performed with immunoSEQ multiplex PCR; in TCRdb, only in-frame clones are kept and a portion is missing. The data show 200,000 to 300,000 clones, with more than 65% seen just once and approximately 7.2% held by the top ten. What was sequenced was peripheral blood. The receptors were sampled from a woman of 80 years or more with acute or convalescent COVID-19.

The chain couples TRBV3-1 (or the pseudogene TRBV3-2) to TRBJ1-1; 8 bases map to TRBD1. The CDR3 runs to 15 residues. V trimming: 5 bases; J trimming: 1 base; junction bases outside the gene matches: 6. CDR1 LGHDT and CDR2 YNNKEL come from the germline V gene (reference sequence). The CDR3 protein is CASSWQGAANTEAFF. In nucleotides, the CDR3 is TGTGCCAGCAGCTGGCAGGGGGCCGCGAACACTGAAGCTTTCTTT.

The chain joins TRBV4-1 to TRBJ2-2; 9 nucleotides agree with TRBD1. The CDR3 consists of 15 residues. CDR1 is MGHRA, CDR2 YSYEKL, per germline. The trim removed 4 bases at V and 5 bases at J, leaving 5 bases unmatched. The CDR3 protein is CASSLQGAQTGELFF. Written as DNA, the CDR3 is TGCGCCAGCAGCCTACAGGGGGCGCAAACCGGGGAGCTGTTTTTT.

The chain couples TRBV28 to TRBJ1-1; possible D gene TRBD1, 5 bases. Trimming removed 3 bases from V and 5 bases from J, with 13 bases in between. The germline V gene encodes CDR1 MDHEN and CDR2 SYDVKM. This CDR3 has 14 amino acids. As DNA, the CDR3 is TGTGCCAGCAGTTTTAGCCGGGGGTGGACTGAAGCTTTCTTT. Protein product: CASSFSRGWTEAFF.

The chain uses TRBV6-4 and TRBJ2-3; D not resolved. The CDR3 length is 16 residues. The V gene's germline CDR1 is MRHNA and CDR2 SNTAGT. V shed 0 bases and J shed 1 base, with 11 bases lying between them. The CDR3 nucleotides read TGTGCCAGCAGTGACTCGAAAAGAAAGCGCACAGATACGCAGTATTTT. This translates into CASSDSKRKRTDTQYF.

The CDR3 loop is CATSDSMTSGSLRLDTQYF. For the CDR3, the DNA is TGTGCCACCAGTGACTCTATGACTAGCGGGTCCTTAAGATTGGATACGCAGTATTTT. This chain links TRBV24-1 with TRBJ2-3; TRBD2 agrees at 10 bases. The CDR3 is made up of 19 amino acids. Germline CDR1 KGHDR, CDR2 SFDVKD. V was clipped by 4 bases and J by 6 bases; unmatched bases: 18.

The chain carries TRBV30 and TRBJ1-1; D is perhaps TRBD1 (5 bases). Trimming took 1 base from V and 0 from J, leaving 12 bases between them. There are 15 residues in the CDR3. Germline CDR1 is GTSNPN and CDR2 is SVGIG (reference sequence). CDR3 loop: CAWSAPGVVNTEAFF. The CDR3 DNA sequence: TGTGCCTGGAGTGCGCCGGGGGTGGTGAACACTGAAGCTTTCTTT.

The chain uses TRBV28 and TRBJ2-5; possibly TRBD1 for D (6 bases). The CDR3 contains 15 residues. CDR1 and CDR2 (germline): MDHEN, SYDVKM. Trimming took off 3 bases at V and 4 bases at J, with 15 bases between the two ends. The CDR3 bases are TGTGCCAGCAGTTTGCCAGGGGTGGGGAGAGAGACCCAGTACTTC. Protein sequence: CASSLPGVGRETQYF.

This chain connects TRBV27 to TRBJ2-1, with a possible D match to TRBD2 (6 bases). The length of the CDR3 is 14 residues. V lost 2 bases, J lost 10 bases, and 15 bases lay in between. Germline V lookup: CDR1 MNHEY, CDR2 SMNVEV (reference sequence). DNA for the CDR3: TGTGCCAGCAGTTTAAGGGTGGGGGGATGGGAGCAGTTCTTC. Its translation is CASSLRVGGWEQFF.

This clone has only one observation. This chain connects TRBV5-6 to TRBJ2-7, with D possibly TRBD2 on 6 matching bases. Between the trimmed V and J ends, which lost 1 base and 6 bases, there was a span of 8 bases. CDR1 is SGHDT and CDR2 is YYEEEE in the germline V gene. The CDR3 length is 12 residues. Here the CDR3 reads CASSLLGGEQYF. The CDR3 DNA is TGTGCCAGCAGCTTGCTCGGGGGCGAGCAGTACTTC.

This clone was detected only a few times. This sequence joins TRBV4-1 and TRBJ1-2; 12 bases align to TRBD1. The CDR3 totals 15 residues. Per germline, CDR1 MGHRA and CDR2 YSYEKL. With V trimmed by 5 bases and J by 13 bases, 14 bases remained unmatched. CDR3 amino acids: CASSFTGQGAVKCTF. The CDR3 DNA is TGCGCCAGCAGCTTTACGGGACAGGGGGCTGTGAAGTGCACCTTC.

The chain carries TRBV9 and TRBJ1-1, with D possibly matching TRBD1 (5 bases). The V gene lost 7 bases and the J gene lost 1 base, with 8 bases spanning the gap. The CDR3 is made up of 12 amino acids. The germline V gene has CDR1 SGDLS and CDR2 YYNGEE. CDR3 amino acids: CASGAGNTEAFF. The CDR3, as DNA: TGTGCCAGCGGGGCCGGGAACACTGAAGCTTTCTTT.

This clone was seen just once. The chain recombines TRBV29-1 with TRBJ2-5, with TRBD1 as a possible D gene (6 bases). V dropped 8 bases and J dropped 7 bases, with 14 bases sitting between them. The CDR3 has 11 amino acids. Per the germline V gene, CDR1 is SQVTM and CDR2 is ANQGSEA. CDR3 DNA: TGCAGCCCACGATTAGGGGGGACCCAGTACTTC. Protein product: CSPRLGGTQYF.

The chain has TRBV19 and TRBJ1-5; 8 nucleotides line up with TRBD1. V lost 2 bases and J lost 6; bases outside the gene matches: 6. There are 15 residues in the CDR3. Germline CDR1 reads LNHDA; CDR2 reads SQIVND (reference sequence). CDR3 sequence reads: CASSISRGLGQPQHF. Written as DNA, the CDR3 is TGTGCCAGTAGTATATCCAGGGGGCTGGGTCAGCCCCAGCATTTT.

CDR3 sequence: CARSLGDLVPPEAFF. CDR3 nucleotide sequence: TGTGCCAGAAGCTTGGGGGACTTGGTCCCCCCTGAAGCTTTCTTT. The chain uses TRBV5-3 and TRBJ1-1; tentative D call: TRBD1 (5 bases). TRBV5-3 is an ORF for which the function is uncertain. V lost 0 bases to trimming and J lost 6 bases, with 15 bases between them. The CDR3 spans 15 residues.

This clone was found a few times. The chain joins TRBV6-4 to TRBJ1-5; 9 positions match TRBD1. V trimming: 6 bases; J trimming: 0 bases; junction bases outside the gene matches: 12. Germline V gene lookup returns CDR1 MRHNA and CDR2 SNTAGT. CDR3 length: 18 amino acids. The DNA for the CDR3 is TGTGCCAGCAGGGAAGGACAGGGGACACCCTATAGCAATCAGCCCCAGCATTTT. It is translated as CASREGQGTPYSNQPQHF.

The rearrangement uses TRBV19 and TRBJ2-3; TRBD2 aligns across 13 bases. The junction had 7 bases not matched to a gene; V was cut back by 4 bases and J by 3 bases. Germline CDR1 reads LNHDA; CDR2 reads SQIVND (reference sequence). The CDR3 spans 17 residues. CDR3 protein: CASSTGTSGVTTDTQYF. DNA for the CDR3: TGTGCCAGTAGTACCGGGACTAGCGGGGTTACGACAGATACGCAGTATTTT.

The sample holds a few counts of this clone. The chain combines TRBV9 with TRBJ2-7; D is unresolved. The CDR3 contains 11 residues. Deletions cut 0 bases from V and 6 bases from J, with 4 bases between. Germline CDR1 SGDLS, CDR2 YYNGEE. Here the CDR3 DNA reads TGTGCCAGCAGCGTAGAGCGCGAGCAGTACTTC. It codes for CASSVEREQYF.

This chain joins TRBV6-5 and TRBJ1-2; D possibly corresponds to TRBD1 (5 bases). The V end lost 6 bases, the J end lost 2 bases, and 10 bases lay between the germline ends. CDR1 is MNHEY and CDR2 is SVGAGI in the germline V gene. The CDR3 extends over 13 amino acids. CDR3 DNA: TGTGCCAGCAGGGGGGGAGGCAACTATGGCTACACCTTC. It codes for CASRGGGNYGYTF.

This chain links TRBV27 with TRBJ2-2, with TRBD1 identical over 7 bases. CDR1 and CDR2 (germline): MNHEY, SMNVEV (reference sequence). V shed 3 bases, J shed 6 bases, and the junction held 16 bases outside the gene matches. The CDR3 is 18 residues long. The CDR3 here is CASSLSLGQKGKSGELFF. CDR3 nucleotides: TGTGCCAGCAGTTTGAGCTTGGGACAGAAGGGAAAATCCGGGGAGCTGTTTTTT.

V usage is TRBV2 and J usage is TRBJ1-5; D possibly corresponds to TRBD1 (5 bases). In germline, CDR1 is SNHLY, CDR2 FYNNEI. Trimming took off 4 bases at V and 4 bases at J, with 11 bases between the two ends. This CDR3 has 14 amino acids. CDR3 sequence (DNA): TGTGCCAGCAGTGTGAGGGGAGGGAATCAGCCCCAGCATTTT. It specifies CASSVRGGNQPQHF.

This chain connects TRBV19 to TRBJ1-1; D is perhaps TRBD1 (6 bases). The ends were cut back, 5 bases at V and 3 bases at J, with 13 bases in the middle. Germline CDR1 reads LNHDA; CDR2 reads SQIVND (reference sequence). The CDR3 is made up of 14 amino acids. CDR3 nucleotides: TGTGCCAGTAGTCCCCACGGACAGTACACTGAAGCTTTCTTT. This codes for CASSPHGQYTEAFF.

V is TRBV7-9 and J is TRBJ2-5, with 7 bases matching TRBD2. The germline V gene has CDR1 SEHNR and CDR2 FQNEAQ (reference sequence). V shed 6 bases and J 5 bases; nucleotides not matched to a gene: 12. The CDR3 has 15 residues. This CDR3 reads CASSSVGRGGETQYF. In DNA form, the CDR3 reads TGTGCCAGCAGTTCAGTAGGGAGGGGCGGGGAGACCCAGTACTTC.

The rearrangement uses TRBV19 and TRBJ2-7, with 8 nucleotides matching TRBD1. The V segment lost 10 bases and the J segment 6 bases; nucleotides outside the gene matches: 11. This CDR3 has 13 residues. CDR1 and CDR2 (germline): LNHDA, SQIVND (reference sequence). For the CDR3, the DNA is TGTGCCACAGCCCAGACAGGGGACCGCGAGCAGTACTTC. It is translated as CATAQTGDREQYF.

The chain couples TRBV5-1 to TRBJ2-7; 12 positions match TRBD2. V lost 0 bases, J lost 5 bases, and 6 bases stayed unmatched. The CDR3 loop spans 16 amino acids. The germline gives CDR1 SGHRS, CDR2 YFSETQ. Here the CDR3 DNA reads TGCGCCAGCAGCTTGGTGCTAGCGGGGGGGCGGGACGAGCAGTACTTC. Its protein is CASSLVLAGGRDEQYF.

This clone was picked up one time. V gene TRBV5-5 combines with J gene TRBJ2-7; TRBD1 might be the D (5 bases). The ends were cut back, 2 bases at V and 0 bases at J, with 9 bases in the middle. Germline-derived CDR1 and CDR2 are SGHKS and YYEKEE (reference sequence). CDR3 length equals 14 residues. The CDR3 region is CASSFGASSYEQYF. The CDR3 coding sequence is TGTGCCAGCAGCTTTGGGGCAAGCTCCTACGAGCAGTACTTC.